This T cell receptor beta chain came from a study of T cell clonotyping in hematopoietic cell transplantation. Study-level points and caveats: Recipient TCR diversity dropped after transplant; expanded clonotypes rose from day 30 to 180.

The assay was immunoSEQ multiplex PCR, and TCRdb's table has in-frame clones only and misses some. The sample contains roughly 13,000 clones, approximately 92% of which appear only once. The CDR3 runs 15 residues. Germline V gene lookup returns CDR1 MGHDK and CDR2 SYGVNS. The V segment lost 4 bases and the J segment 2 bases; nucleotides outside the gene matches: 5. Points on this clone: The antigen is unknown.

This clonotype originated in a man younger than 45 in good health. Some clones in this sample may be carry-over from other donors' samples. V is TRBV25-1 and J is TRBJ2-3, with 8 bases fitting TRBD1. The sample taken for sequencing was peripheral blood mononuclear cells. CDR3 in amino acids: CASSGHRGNTDTQYF. CDR3 nucleotides: TGTGCCAGCAGTGGTCACAGGGGGAACACAGATACGCAGTATTTT.